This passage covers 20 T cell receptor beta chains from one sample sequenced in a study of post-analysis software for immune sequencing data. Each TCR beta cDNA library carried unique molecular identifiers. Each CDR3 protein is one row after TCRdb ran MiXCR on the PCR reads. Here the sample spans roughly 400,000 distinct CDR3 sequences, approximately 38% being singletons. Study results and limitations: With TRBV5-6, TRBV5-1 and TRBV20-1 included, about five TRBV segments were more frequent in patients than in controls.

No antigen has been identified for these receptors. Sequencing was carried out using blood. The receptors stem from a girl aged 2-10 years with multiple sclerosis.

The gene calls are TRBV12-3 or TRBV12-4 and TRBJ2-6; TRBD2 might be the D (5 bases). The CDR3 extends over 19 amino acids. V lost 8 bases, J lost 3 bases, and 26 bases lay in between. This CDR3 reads CASGLPGVRTGNGANVLTF. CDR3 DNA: TGTGCCAGCGGCCTCCCGGGCGTCAGGACTGGGAATGGGGCCAACGTCCTGACTTTC.

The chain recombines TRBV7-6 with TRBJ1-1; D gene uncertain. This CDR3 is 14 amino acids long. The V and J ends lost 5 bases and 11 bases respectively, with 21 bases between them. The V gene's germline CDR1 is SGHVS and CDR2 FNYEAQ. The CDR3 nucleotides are TGTGCCAGCAGCGCCGCTGATCCTCCCGCGGGGGCTTTCTTT. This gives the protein CASSAADPPAGAFF.

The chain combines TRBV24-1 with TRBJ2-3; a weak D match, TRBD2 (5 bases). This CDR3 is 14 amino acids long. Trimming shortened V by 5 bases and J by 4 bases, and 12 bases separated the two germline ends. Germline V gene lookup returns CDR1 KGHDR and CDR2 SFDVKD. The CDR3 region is CATSASLGADTQYF. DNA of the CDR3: TGTGCCACCAGTGCTAGTCTCGGGGCAGATACGCAGTATTTT.

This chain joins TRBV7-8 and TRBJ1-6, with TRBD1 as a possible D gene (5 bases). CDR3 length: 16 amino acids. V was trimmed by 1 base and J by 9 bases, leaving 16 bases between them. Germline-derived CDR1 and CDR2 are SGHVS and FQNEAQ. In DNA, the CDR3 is TGTGCCAGCAGCTTAGAGCGTGGGGGAAGGATTTCACCCCTCCACTTT. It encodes CASSLERGGRISPLHF.

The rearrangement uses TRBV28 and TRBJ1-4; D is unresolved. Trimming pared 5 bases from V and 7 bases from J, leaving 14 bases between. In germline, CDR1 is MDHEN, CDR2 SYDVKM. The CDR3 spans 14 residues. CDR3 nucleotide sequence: TGTGCCAGCAGTCCGCCGGCGAGGGCTGAAAAACTGTTTTTT. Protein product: CASSPPARAEKLFF.

The CDR3 DNA reads TGCAGTGCAGGCGGCCGGGAGGGCACTGAAGCTTTCTTT. Translating gives CSAGGREGTEAFF. This rearrangement joins TRBV29-1 to TRBJ1-1; no definite D call. The CDR3 spans 13 residues. Germline V gives CDR1 SQVTM, CDR2 ANQGSEA.

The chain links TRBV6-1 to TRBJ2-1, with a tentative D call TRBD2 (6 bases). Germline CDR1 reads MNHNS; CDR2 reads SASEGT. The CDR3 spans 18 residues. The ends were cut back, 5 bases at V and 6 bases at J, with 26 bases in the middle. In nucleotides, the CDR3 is TGTGCCAGCAGTAAAACCCGTCCCGGACTAATGAAGGGCAATGAGCAGTTCTTC. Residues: CASSKTRPGLMKGNEQFF.

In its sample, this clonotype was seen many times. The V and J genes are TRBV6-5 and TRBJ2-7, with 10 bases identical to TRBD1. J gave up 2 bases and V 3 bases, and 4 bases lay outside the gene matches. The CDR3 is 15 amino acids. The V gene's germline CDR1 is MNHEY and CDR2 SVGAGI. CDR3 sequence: CASSYLGTGAYEQYF. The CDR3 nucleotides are TGTGCCAGCAGTTATTTGGGGACAGGGGCCTACGAGCAGTACTTC.

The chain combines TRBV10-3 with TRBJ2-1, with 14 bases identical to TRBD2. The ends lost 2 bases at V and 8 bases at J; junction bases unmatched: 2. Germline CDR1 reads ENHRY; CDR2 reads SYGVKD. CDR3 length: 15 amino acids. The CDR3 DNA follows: TGTGCCATCAGTGAGCTGGGACTAGCGGGAGATGAGCAGTTCTTC. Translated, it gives CAISELGLAGDEQFF.

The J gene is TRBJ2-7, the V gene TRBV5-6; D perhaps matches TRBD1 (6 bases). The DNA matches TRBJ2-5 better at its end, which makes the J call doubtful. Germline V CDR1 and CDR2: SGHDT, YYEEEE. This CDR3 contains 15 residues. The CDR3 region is CASSRSEDRQETQYF. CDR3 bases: TGTGCCAGCAGCCGAAGCGAGGACAGACAAGAGACCCAGTACTTC.

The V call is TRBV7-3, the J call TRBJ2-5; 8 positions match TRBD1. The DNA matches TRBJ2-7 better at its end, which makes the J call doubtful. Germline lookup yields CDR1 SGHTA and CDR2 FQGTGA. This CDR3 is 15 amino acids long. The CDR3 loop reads CASSLLPGGAYEQYF. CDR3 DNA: TGTGCCAGCAGCTTATTGCCAGGGGGCGCGTACGAGCAGTACTTC.

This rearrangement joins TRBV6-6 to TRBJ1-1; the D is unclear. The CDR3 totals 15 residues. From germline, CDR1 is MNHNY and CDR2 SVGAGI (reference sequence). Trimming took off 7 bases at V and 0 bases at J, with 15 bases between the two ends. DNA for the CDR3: TGTGCCAGCATTAGAGGGCAGTTCCTGAACACTGAAGCTTTCTTT. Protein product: CASIRGQFLNTEAFF.

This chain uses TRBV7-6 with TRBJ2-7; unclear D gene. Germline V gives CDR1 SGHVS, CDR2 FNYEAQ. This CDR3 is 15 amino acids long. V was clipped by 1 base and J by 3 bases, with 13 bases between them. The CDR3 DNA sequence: TGTGCCAGCAGCTTAGGGACGGCTGGCCGCTACGAGCAGTACTTC. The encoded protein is CASSLGTAGRYEQYF.

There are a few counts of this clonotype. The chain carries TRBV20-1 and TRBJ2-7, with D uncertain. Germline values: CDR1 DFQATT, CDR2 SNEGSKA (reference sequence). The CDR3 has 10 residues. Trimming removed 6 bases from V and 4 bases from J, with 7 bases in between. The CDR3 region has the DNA TGCAGTGCCTCTCTATACGAGCAGTACTTC. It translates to CSASLYEQYF.

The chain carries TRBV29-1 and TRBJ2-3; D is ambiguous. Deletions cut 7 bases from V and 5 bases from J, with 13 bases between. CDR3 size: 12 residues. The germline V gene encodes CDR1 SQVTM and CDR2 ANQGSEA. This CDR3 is CSGLKGLDTQYF. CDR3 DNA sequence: TGCAGCGGCCTAAAGGGTTTAGATACGCAGTATTTT.

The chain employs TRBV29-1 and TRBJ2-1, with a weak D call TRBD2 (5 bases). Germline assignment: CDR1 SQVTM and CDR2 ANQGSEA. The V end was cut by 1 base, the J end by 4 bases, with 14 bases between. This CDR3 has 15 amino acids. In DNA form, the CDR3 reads TGCAGCGTTGAAGGGAGAGCGGCACTTTACAATGAGCAGTTCTTC. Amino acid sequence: CSVEGRAALYNEQFF.

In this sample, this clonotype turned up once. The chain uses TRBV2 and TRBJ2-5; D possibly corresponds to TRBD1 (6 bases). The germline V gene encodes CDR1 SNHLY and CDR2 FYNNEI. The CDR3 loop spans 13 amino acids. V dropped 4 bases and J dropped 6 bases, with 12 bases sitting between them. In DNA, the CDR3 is TGTGCCAGCAGTGGACAGGATGATAAGACCCAGTACTTC. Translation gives CASSGQDDKTQYF.

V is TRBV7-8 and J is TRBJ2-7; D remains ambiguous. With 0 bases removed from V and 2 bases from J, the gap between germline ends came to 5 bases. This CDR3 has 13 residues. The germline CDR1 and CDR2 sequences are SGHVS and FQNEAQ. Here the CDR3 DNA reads TGTGCCAGCAGCTTAGCGCTAACCTACGAGCAGTACTTC. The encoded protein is CASSLALTYEQYF.

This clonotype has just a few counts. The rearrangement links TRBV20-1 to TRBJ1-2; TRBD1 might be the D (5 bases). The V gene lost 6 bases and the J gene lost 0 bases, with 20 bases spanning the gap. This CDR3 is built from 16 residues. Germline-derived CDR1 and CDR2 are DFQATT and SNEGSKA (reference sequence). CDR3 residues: CSAPDRILRANYGYTF. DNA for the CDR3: TGCAGTGCACCCGACAGAATCTTACGAGCTAACTATGGCTACACCTTC.

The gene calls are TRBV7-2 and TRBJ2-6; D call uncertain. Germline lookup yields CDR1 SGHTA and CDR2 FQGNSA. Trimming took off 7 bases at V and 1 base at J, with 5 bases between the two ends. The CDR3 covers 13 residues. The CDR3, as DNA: TGTGCCAGCAAGTTTTCTGGGGCCAACGTCCTGACTTTC. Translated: CASKFSGANVLTF.